One and the same sample provided the 4 T cell receptor beta chains below, sequenced in a study of T-cell reconstitution after alpha-beta-depleted transplantation in children. TCRbeta library construction was performed incorporating unique molecular identifiers. TCRdb called the PCR reads again in MiXCR, with one record for every CDR3 protein. The sample consists of about 610,000 distinct CDR3 sequences, more than 9% of them appearing once. Sequences were derived from PBMCs from the stem cell graft donor, sampled from the stem cell graft. All receptors come from a human donor who donated a stem cell graft to a child with acute myeloid leukemia.

The V and J genes are TRBV24-1 and TRBJ2-5; no clear D. V was clipped by 2 bases and J by 1 base, with 13 bases between them. CDR3 length: 16 residues. Germline values: CDR1 KGHDR, CDR2 SFDVKD. CDR3 sequence: CATSDSLSVIQETQYF. The CDR3 DNA follows: TGTGCCACCAGTGATTCTCTTTCGGTTATCCAAGAGACCCAGTACTTC.

This clonotype was counted only a few times. The V call is TRBV18, the J call TRBJ2-3; the D is unclear. This CDR3 spans 17 amino acids. V shed 3 bases and J shed 3 bases, with 19 bases lying between them. Germline V CDR1 and CDR2: KGHSH, LQKENI. The CDR3 DNA reads as TGTGCCAGCTCACCGTTTCCTGGGCCTCCTGGGACAGATACGCAGTATTTT. Protein sequence: CASSPFPGPPGTDTQYF.

The chain links TRBV19 to TRBJ1-5; a weak D match, TRBD1 (6 bases). Germline values: CDR1 LNHDA, CDR2 SQIVND (reference sequence). This CDR3 comprises 14 residues. V was pared by 6 bases and J by 6 bases, with 15 bases between. CDR3 region: CASSRQEERQPQHF. The CDR3, as DNA: TGTGCCAGTAGCAGACAGGAAGAGCGTCAGCCCCAGCATTTT.

For this clonotype: The junction departs from germline at one end; a sequencing error may be responsible. The chain has TRBV20-1 and TRBJ2-4; possibly TRBD1 for D (5 bases). Germline lookup yields CDR1 DFQATT and CDR2 SNEGSKA (reference sequence). This CDR3 is built from 13 residues. This CDR3 reads CSATQQAKNLQYF. Written as DNA, the CDR3 is TGCAGTGCCACCCAACAGGCCAAAAACCTTCAGTACTTC.